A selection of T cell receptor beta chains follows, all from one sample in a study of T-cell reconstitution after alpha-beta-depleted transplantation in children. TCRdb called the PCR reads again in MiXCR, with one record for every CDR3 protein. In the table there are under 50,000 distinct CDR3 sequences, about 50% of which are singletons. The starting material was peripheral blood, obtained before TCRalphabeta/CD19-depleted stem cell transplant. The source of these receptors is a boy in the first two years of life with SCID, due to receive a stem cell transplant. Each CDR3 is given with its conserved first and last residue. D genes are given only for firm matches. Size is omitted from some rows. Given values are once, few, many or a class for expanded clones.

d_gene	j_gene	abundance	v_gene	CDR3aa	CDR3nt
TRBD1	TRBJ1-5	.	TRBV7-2	CASNSGQSFQPQHF	TGTGCCAGCAATTCGGGACAGTCTTTCCAGCCCCAGCATTTT
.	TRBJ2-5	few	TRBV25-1	CASSESGRQAGETQYF	TGTGCCAGCAGTGAATCGGGACGACAAGCTGGAGAGACCCAGTACTTC
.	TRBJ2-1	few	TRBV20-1	CSASRGNEQFF	TGCAGTGCTAGTAGGGGGAATGAGCAGTTCTTC
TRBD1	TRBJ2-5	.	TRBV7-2	CASRRTGGLRETQYF	TGTGCCAGCAGGAGGACAGGGGGCTTAAGGGAGACCCAGTACTTC
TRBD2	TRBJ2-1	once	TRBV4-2	CASSITSSGGIPWDNEQFF	TGTGCCAGCAGTATCACGAGTAGCGGGGGAATCCCCTGGGACAATGAGCAGTTCTTC
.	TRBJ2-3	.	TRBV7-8	CASSHQSLTDTQYF	TGTGCCAGCAGCCACCAGAGTCTCACAGATACGCAGTATTTT
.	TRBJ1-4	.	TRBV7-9	CASSLRTDGEKLFF	TGTGCCAGCAGCCTACGGACAGACGGAGAAAAACTGTTTTTT
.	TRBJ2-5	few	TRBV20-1	CSARDQAVEETQYF	TGCAGTGCTAGAGATCAGGCGGTAGAAGAGACCCAGTACTTC
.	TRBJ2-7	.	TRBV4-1	CASSQTATGSYEQYF	TGCGCCAGCAGCCAAACTGCGACAGGTAGCTACGAGCAGTACTTC
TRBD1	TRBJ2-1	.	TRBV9	CASSVQGAWDNEQFF	TGTGCCAGCAGCGTACAGGGGGCATGGGACAATGAGCAGTTCTTC
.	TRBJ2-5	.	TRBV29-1	CSGGAETQYF	TGCAGCGGGGGGGCAGAGACCCAGTACTTC
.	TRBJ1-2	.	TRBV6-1	CASSATGIYGYTF	TGTGCCAGCAGTGCAACAGGGATCTATGGCTACACCTTC
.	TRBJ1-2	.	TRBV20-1	CSALGGFGYTF	TGCAGTGCTTTAGGGGGGTTCGGCTACACCTTC
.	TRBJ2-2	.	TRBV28	CASSPYRGGTGELFF	TGTGCCAGCAGTCCCTACAGGGGGGGCACCGGGGAGCTGTTTTTT
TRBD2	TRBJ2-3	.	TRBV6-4	CASSEGDASGSDTQYF	TGTGCCAGCAGTGAGGGAGATGCTAGCGGTTCAGATACGCAGTATTTT
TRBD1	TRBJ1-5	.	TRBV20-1	CSAGTAYSNQPQHF	TGCAGTGCCGGGACAGCATATAGCAATCAGCCCCAGCATTTT